The 12 T cell receptor beta chains reported below all come from one sample, sequenced in a study of identical twins. One entry per CDR3 protein results from TCRdb running MiXCR on the 5' RACE reads. The data show 400,000 or so distinct CDR3 sequences, approximately 8.7% seen once. Sequenced: naive T cells sorted from blood. The receptors come from a woman aged 50 to 65 in good health.

V and J are TRBV5-1 and TRBJ1-1, with 7 bases aligning to TRBD1. This CDR3 comprises 13 residues. CDR1 and CDR2 (germline): SGHRS, YFSETQ. V lost 4 bases, J lost 9 bases, and 9 bases stayed unmatched. The CDR3 coding sequence is TGCGCCAGCAGCCGCGGCGGGGGACAGAAAGCTTTCTTT. This codes for CASSRGGGQKAFF. Variable domain in full (rest from reference TRBV5-1 and TRBJ1-1): KAGVTQTPRYLIKTRGQQVTLSCSPISGHRSVSWYQQTPGQGLQFLFEYFSETQRNKGNFPGRFSGRQFSNSRSEMNVSTLELGDSALYLCASSRGGGQKAFFGQGTRLTVV.

In its sample, this clonotype was seen many times. V is TRBV10-3 and J is TRBJ2-2; D remains ambiguous. The CDR3 contains 17 residues. The V end was cut by 2 bases, the J end by 0 bases, with 13 bases between. Looked up from germline, CDR1 is ENHRY and CDR2 is SYGVKD. CDR3 loop: CAISEITAVPNTGELFF. CDR3 bases: TGTGCCATCAGTGAGATCACCGCGGTTCCGAACACCGGGGAGCTGTTTTTT.

This clonotype came up a few times. The chain has TRBV20-1 and TRBJ2-3, with 9 bases identical to TRBD2. CDR3 length equals 15 residues. Germline CDR1 and CDR2: DFQATT and SNEGSKA (reference sequence). V shed 3 bases and J 3 bases; nucleotides not matched to a gene: 7. This CDR3 reads CSARIPGLATDTQYF. The DNA for the CDR3 is TGCAGTGCTAGGATTCCGGGACTAGCTACAGATACGCAGTATTTT.

This clonotype occurred many times. J is TRBJ2-7 and V is TRBV7-9; either TRBD1 or TRBD2 may fit D (5 bases each). This CDR3 contains 15 residues. Trimming removed 1 base from V and 3 bases from J, with 13 bases in between. The germline V gene has CDR1 SEHNR and CDR2 FQNEAQ (reference sequence). CDR3 region: CASSLVTGANYEQYF. CDR3 nucleotides: TGTGCCAGCAGCTTAGTTACCGGGGCCAACTACGAGCAGTACTTC.

The V gene is TRBV24-1, the J gene TRBJ2-2; D remains ambiguous. The CDR3 has 16 residues. The germline gives CDR1 KGHDR, CDR2 SFDVKD. The V gene lost 11 bases and the J gene lost 0 bases, with 18 bases spanning the gap. This CDR3 is CANPERTRANTGELFF. CDR3 DNA sequence: TGTGCCAACCCGGAAAGGACCCGAGCGAACACCGGGGAGCTGTTTTTT.

This clonotype was counted many times. V is TRBV6-2 or TRBV6-3 and J is TRBJ1-5; unclear D gene. The CDR3 runs 12 residues. V lost 5 bases, J lost 3 bases, and 5 bases lay in between. Germline values: CDR1 MNHEY, CDR2 SVGEGT. The CDR3 DNA is TGTGCCAGCAGTCAATACAATCAGCCCCAGCATTTT. The encoded protein is CASSQYNQPQHF.

This clonotype was observed many times. The rearrangement joins TRBV5-1 to TRBJ1-1, with TRBD1 matching over 8 bases. The V and J ends lost 4 bases and 6 bases, in that order; junction bases with no gene match: 5. The length of the CDR3 is 13 residues. Looked up from germline, CDR1 is SGHRS and CDR2 is YFSETQ. The CDR3 sequence: CASSVDRGPEAFF. The CDR3 DNA reads as TGCGCCAGCAGCGTCGACAGGGGCCCTGAAGCTTTCTTT.

This clonotype was counted a few times. The chain links TRBV4-1 to TRBJ2-7; D is ambiguous. Between the trimmed V and J ends, which lost 1 base and 4 bases, there was a span of 11 bases. In germline, CDR1 is MGHRA, CDR2 YSYEKL. The CDR3 totals 14 residues. The CDR3 DNA follows: TGCGCCAGCAGCCAAGGAATAGTGAGTTACGAGCAGTACTTC. This codes for CASSQGIVSYEQYF.

This clonotype was counted between two and nine times. The chain links TRBV11-2 to TRBJ2-7; 7 positions match TRBD2. CDR3 length: 18 residues. The V segment lost 2 bases and the J segment 1 base; nucleotides outside the gene matches: 14. Germline loops: CDR1 SGHAT, CDR2 FQNNGV. This chain's CDR3 is CASSLLPGGLRRSYEQYF. The CDR3 region has the DNA TGTGCCAGCAGCTTACTACCGGGGGGACTGCGAAGATCCTACGAGCAGTACTTC.

This clonotype was found many times. The rearrangement links TRBV4-1 to TRBJ2-7; 9 bases agree with TRBD1. In germline, CDR1 is MGHRA, CDR2 YSYEKL. Germline trimming cut 1 base from V and 0 bases from J; bases unmatched to any gene: 4. The CDR3 extends over 16 amino acids. The CDR3: CASSQVTGGNSYEQYV. The CDR3 DNA follows: TGCGCCAGCAGCCAAGTGACAGGGGGGAACTCCTACGAGCAGTACGTC.

There are a few counts of this clonotype. The chain couples TRBV14 to TRBJ2-7, with TRBD1 matching 7 bases. Germline V lookup: CDR1 SGHDN, CDR2 FVKESK. The CDR3 is 15 residues long. J lost 2 bases, V lost 0 bases, and 4 bases had no gene match. The CDR3 reads CASSQDLGTAYEQYF. CDR3 nucleotide sequence: TGTGCCAGCAGCCAAGATCTCGGGACAGCCTACGAGCAGTACTTC.

This clonotype was detected ten times or more. The rearrangement uses TRBV6-6 and TRBJ2-5; D unresolved. The germline V and J ends were trimmed by 6 bases and 2 bases, with 10 bases remaining between them. This CDR3 is 13 amino acids long. Germline assignment: CDR1 MNHNY and CDR2 SVGAGI (reference sequence). The CDR3 bases are TGTGCCAGCAGATCCCTAGTGCAAGAGACCCAGTACTTC. Amino acid sequence: CASRSLVQETQYF.